This entry is about one T cell receptor (beta chain). The source of the sample is a study of T cells in Graves' hyperthyroidism and ophthalmopathy. The V end was cut by 6 bases, the J end by 4 bases, with 12 bases between. The CDR3 has 13 residues. The source material, RNA transcripts, was used to amplify TCR beta CDR3 regions. The TCR CDR3 first-round RT-PCR relied on the HTBI primer set. TCRdb fed the multiplex PCR reads into MiXCR, producing one record per CDR3 protein. The sample gives 450,000 to 600,000 distinct CDR3 sequences, 20% of which show up once; roughly 47% is in the top ten. Sequenced input: blood. The TCR was taken from a man between 35 and 55 years old with Graves' ophthalmopathy. V gene TRBV12-3 or TRBV12-4 combines with J gene TRBJ2-5; D remains ambiguous. CDR3: CASREDGPETQYF. The CDR3 DNA is TGTGCCAGCAGAGAGGACGGCCCAGAGACCCAGTACTTC.